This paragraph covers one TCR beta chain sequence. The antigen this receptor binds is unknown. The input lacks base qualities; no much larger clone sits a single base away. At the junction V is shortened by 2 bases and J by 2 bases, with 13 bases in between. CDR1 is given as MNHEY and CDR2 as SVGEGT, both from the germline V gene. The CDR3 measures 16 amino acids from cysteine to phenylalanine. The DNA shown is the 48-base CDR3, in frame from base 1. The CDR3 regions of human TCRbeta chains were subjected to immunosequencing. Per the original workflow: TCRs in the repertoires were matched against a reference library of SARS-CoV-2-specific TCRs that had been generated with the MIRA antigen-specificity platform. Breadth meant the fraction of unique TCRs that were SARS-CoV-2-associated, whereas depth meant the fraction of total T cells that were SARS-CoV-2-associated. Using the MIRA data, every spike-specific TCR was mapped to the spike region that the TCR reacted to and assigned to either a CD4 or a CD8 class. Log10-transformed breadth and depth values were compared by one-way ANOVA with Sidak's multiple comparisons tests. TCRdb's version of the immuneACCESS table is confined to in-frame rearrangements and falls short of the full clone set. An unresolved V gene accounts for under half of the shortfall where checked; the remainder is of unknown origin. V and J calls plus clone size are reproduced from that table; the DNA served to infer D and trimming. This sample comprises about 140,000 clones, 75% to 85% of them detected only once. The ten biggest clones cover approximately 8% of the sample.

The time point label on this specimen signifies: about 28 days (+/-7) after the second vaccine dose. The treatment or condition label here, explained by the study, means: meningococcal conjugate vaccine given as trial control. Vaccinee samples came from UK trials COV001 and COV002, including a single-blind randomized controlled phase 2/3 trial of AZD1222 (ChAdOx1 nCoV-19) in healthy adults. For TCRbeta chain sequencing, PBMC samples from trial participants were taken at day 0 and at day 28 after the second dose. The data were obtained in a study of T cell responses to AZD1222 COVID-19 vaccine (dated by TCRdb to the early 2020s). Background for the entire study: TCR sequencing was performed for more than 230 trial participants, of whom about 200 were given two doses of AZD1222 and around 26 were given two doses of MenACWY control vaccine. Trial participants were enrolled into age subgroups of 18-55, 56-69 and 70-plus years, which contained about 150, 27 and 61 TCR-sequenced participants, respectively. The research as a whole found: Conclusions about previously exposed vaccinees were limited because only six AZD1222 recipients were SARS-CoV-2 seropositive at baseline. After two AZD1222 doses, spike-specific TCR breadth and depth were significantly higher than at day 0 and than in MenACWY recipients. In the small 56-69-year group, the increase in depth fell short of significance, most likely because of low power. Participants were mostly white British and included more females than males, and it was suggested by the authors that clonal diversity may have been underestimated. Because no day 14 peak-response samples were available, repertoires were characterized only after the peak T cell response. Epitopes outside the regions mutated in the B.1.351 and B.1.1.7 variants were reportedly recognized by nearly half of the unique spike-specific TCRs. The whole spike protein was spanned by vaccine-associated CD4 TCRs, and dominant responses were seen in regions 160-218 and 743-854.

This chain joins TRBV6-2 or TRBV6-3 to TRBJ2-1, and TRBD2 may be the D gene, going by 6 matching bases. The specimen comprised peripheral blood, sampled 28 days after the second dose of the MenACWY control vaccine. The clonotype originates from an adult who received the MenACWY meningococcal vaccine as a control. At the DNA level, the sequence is TGTGCCAGCAGTTACCGGGGGAGCGGGCCCTACAATGAGCAGTTCTTC. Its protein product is CASSYRGSGPYNEQFF.